The 10 T cell receptor beta chains below were found in one sample sequenced in a study of cytomegalovirus exposure and HLA in healthy donors. PCR was performed using 60 Vbeta and 13 Jbeta primers. Clones were sequenced by immunoSEQ multiplex PCR, and TCRdb holds only the in-frame ones, with some missing. This sample has 130,000 to 150,000 clones, with 65% to 85% found just once. Sequencing was performed on PBMCs. The receptors stem from a middle-aged woman in good health and CMV-seropositive.

The chain is built from TRBV5-1 and TRBJ2-7; TRBD2 aligns across 7 bases. Germline CDR1 reads SGHRS; CDR2 reads YFSETQ. Trimming took 4 bases from V and 3 from J; bases not matched to a gene: 10. This CDR3 contains 15 residues. CDR3 in amino acids: CASSPGGATFYEQYF. The CDR3 DNA sequence: TGCGCCAGCAGCCCGGGAGGAGCGACCTTCTACGAGCAGTACTTC. The full variable domain, in which reference TRBV5-1 and TRBJ2-7 provide the parts outside the CDR3, is KAGVTQTPRYLIKTRGQQVTLSCSPISGHRSVSWYQQTPGQGLQFLFEYFSETQRNKGNFPGRFSGRQFSNSRSEMNVSTLELGDSALYLCASSPGGATFYEQYFGPGTRLTVT.

V usage is TRBV18 and J usage is TRBJ2-2; no clear D. The CDR3 consists of 13 residues. V lost 5 bases and J 5 bases, leaving 9 bases between the germline ends. Looked up from germline, CDR1 is KGHSH and CDR2 is LQKENI. The chain's CDR3 is CASSFPTTGELFF. For the CDR3, the DNA is TGTGCCAGCTCATTTCCGACAACCGGGGAGCTGTTTTTT.

The chain is built from TRBV7-9 and TRBJ2-5; perhaps TRBD1 as D (5 bases). The end of the DNA fits TRBJ2-7 better, so the J call may be wrong. The germline V gene encodes CDR1 SEHNR and CDR2 FQNEAQ (reference sequence). The CDR3 is 13 residues long. Here the CDR3 DNA reads TGTGCCAGCAGCTTAGGTTCAGGGAACGAGCAGTACTTC. Amino acid sequence: CASSLGSGNEQYF.

This clone showed up just a few times. This chain links TRBV7-6 with TRBJ2-3, with D perhaps TRBD1 (7 bases). Germline lookup yields CDR1 SGHVS and CDR2 FNYEAQ. V was shortened by 5 bases and J by 3 bases, with 15 bases between the two germline ends. CDR3 length: 15 residues. CDR3 nucleotide sequence: TGTGCCAGCAGCCGCTCAGGGGGGCTGACAGATACGCAGTATTTT. The encoded protein is CASSRSGGLTDTQYF.

The chain employs TRBV2 and TRBJ1-2; no clear D. There are 12 residues in the CDR3. CDR1 and CDR2 from the germline V gene are SNHLY and FYNNEI. Trimming took off 4 bases at V and 4 bases at J, with 7 bases between the two ends. Written as DNA, the CDR3 is TGTGCCAGCAGTGGGAGGGTCTATGGCTACACCTTC. It encodes CASSGRVYGYTF.

This rearrangement joins TRBV6-5 to TRBJ1-3, with unresolved D. Trimming took 0 bases from V and 7 from J, leaving 16 bases between them. Per germline, CDR1 MNHEY and CDR2 SVGAGI. The CDR3 totals 16 residues. DNA for the CDR3: TGTGCCAGCAGTTACTCGCGCCAGTCGTCGGGGAACACCATATATTTT. It translates to CASSYSRQSSGNTIYF.

This clone showed up just a few times. The chain links TRBV7-3 to TRBJ2-3, with D perhaps matching TRBD1 (5 bases). The germline CDR1 and CDR2 sequences are SGHTA and FQGTGA. The germline V and J ends were trimmed by 5 bases and 1 base, with 13 bases remaining between them. The CDR3 covers 15 residues. Here the CDR3 reads CASSTTVGGTDTQYF. CDR3 DNA: TGTGCCAGCAGCACGACAGTGGGTGGCACAGATACGCAGTATTTT.

The rearrangement links TRBV5-4 to TRBJ2-1; a possible D gene is TRBD1 (6 bases). The germline gives CDR1 SGHNT, CDR2 YYREEE (reference sequence). The CDR3 covers 14 residues. V was cut by 4 bases and J by 10 bases, with 18 bases left in between. The CDR3 DNA is TGTGCCAGCAGCCCGTGGGGGCGCATAGGCGAGCAGTTCTTC. This translates into CASSPWGRIGEQFF. Based on the CDR3 plus reference TRBV5-4 and TRBJ2-1, the full variable domain is ETGVTQSPTHLIKTRGQQVTLRCSSQSGHNTVSWYQQALGQGPQFIFQYYREEENGRGNFPPRFSGLQFPNYSSELNVNALELDDSALYLCASSPWGRIGEQFFGPGTRLTVL.

V gene TRBV10-2 combines with J gene TRBJ1-6; D remains unclear. Germline V CDR1 and CDR2: WSHSY, SAAADI. The CDR3 runs to 13 residues. V lost 6 bases and J lost 7, with 10 bases in between. In DNA form, the CDR3 reads TGCGCCAGCAGAAACGTACAGAATTCACCCCTCCACTTT. Translation: CASRNVQNSPLHF.

This clone has a handful of counts. This rearrangement joins TRBV18 to TRBJ2-3, with TRBD2 matching 10 bases. The CDR3 length is 15 residues. Trimming took 4 bases from V and 2 from J; bases not matched to a gene: 3. CDR1 is KGHSH and CDR2 is LQKENI in the germline V gene. CDR3 DNA: TGTGCCAGCTCACTAGCGGGGGGATACACAGATACGCAGTATTTT. Translating it yields CASSLAGGYTDTQYF.